This TCR beta chain originates from a study of blood T cell repertoires in COVID-19. Overall study context: Specimens from acute and convalescent COVID-19 originated in the United States, Italy and Spain. T cells, B-cell-depleted T cells, or PBMCs provided the cDNA or gDNA that served as material.

Germline CDR1 LNHDA, CDR2 SQIVND (reference sequence). Trimming removed 10 bases at V and 0 bases at J, with 16 bases between. The length of the CDR3 is 15 residues. Per the study methods: Estimation of nucleated cell counts was performed using reference gene primer amplification. Generated by immunoSEQ multiplex PCR, the TCRdb table keeps only in-frame clones and is missing some. D and trimming come from the DNA, and the V and J calls and clone size come from that table. In the table there are 50,000 to 75,000 clones, roughly nine tenths of which are singletons. Material for sequencing was peripheral blood. This clonotype was sampled from a man in his 60s with acute or convalescent COVID-19. The chain combines TRBV19 with TRBJ1-3; possibly TRBD1 for D (6 bases). The CDR3 DNA sequence: TGTGCCACCACTGGGGGGGCAAGCTCTGGAAACACCATATATTTT. This gives the protein CATTGGASSGNTIYF. The variable domain in full, completed from reference TRBV19 and TRBJ1-3, reads DGGITQSPKYLFRKEGQNVTLSCEQNLNHDAMYWYRQDPGQGLRLIYYSQIVNDFQKGDIAEGYSVSREKKESFPLTVTSAQKNPTAFYLCATTGGASSGNTIYFGEGSWLTVV.